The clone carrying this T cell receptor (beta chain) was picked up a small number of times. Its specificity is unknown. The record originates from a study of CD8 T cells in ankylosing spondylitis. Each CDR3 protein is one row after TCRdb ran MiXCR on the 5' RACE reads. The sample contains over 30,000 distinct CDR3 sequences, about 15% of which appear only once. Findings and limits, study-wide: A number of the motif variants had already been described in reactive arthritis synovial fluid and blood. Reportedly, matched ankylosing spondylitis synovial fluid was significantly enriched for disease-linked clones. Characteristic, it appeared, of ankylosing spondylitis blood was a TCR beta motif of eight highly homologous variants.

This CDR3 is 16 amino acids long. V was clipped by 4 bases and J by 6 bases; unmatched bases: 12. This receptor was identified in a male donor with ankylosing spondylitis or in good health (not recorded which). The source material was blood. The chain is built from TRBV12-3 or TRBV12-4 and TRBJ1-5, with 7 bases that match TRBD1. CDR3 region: CASSSKTGASGQPQHF. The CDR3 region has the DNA TGTGCCAGCAGTTCAAAAACAGGGGCCAGCGGTCAGCCCCAGCATTTT.